The 2 T cell receptor beta chains presented below share a single source sample, sequenced in a study of cytomegalovirus exposure and HLA in healthy donors. The PCR had 60 Vbeta and 13 Jbeta primers. Sequencing was performed with immunoSEQ multiplex PCR; in TCRdb, only in-frame clones are kept and a portion is missing. In the table there are about 150,000 clones, 60% to 80% of which are singletons. Sequences were obtained from PBMCs. These receptors all stem from a male donor in good health and CMV-seronegative.

CDR3 protein: CASSARGSGGAIEQYF. The CDR3 DNA reads as TGTGCCAGCAGCGCCCGGGGTAGCGGGGGGGCAATCGAGCAGTACTTC. This rearrangement joins TRBV5-6 to TRBJ2-7; 11 bases fit TRBD2. Per germline, CDR1 SGHDT and CDR2 YYEEEE. The CDR3 loop spans 16 amino acids. J lost 6 bases, V lost 4 bases, and 12 bases had no gene match. The full variable domain, completed using reference TRBV5-6 and TRBJ2-7, is DAGVTQSPTHLIKTRGQQVTLRCSPKSGHDTVSWYQQALGQGPQFIFQYYEEEERQRGNFPDRFSGHQFPNYSSELNVNALLLGDSALYLCASSARGSGGAIEQYFGPGTRLTVT.

The rearrangement uses TRBV11-3 and TRBJ1-1; perhaps TRBD1 as D (6 bases). V gave up 5 bases and J gave up 3 bases, with 10 bases separating them. The germline CDR1 and CDR2 sequences are SGHNT and YENEEA. The CDR3 runs to 13 residues. The CDR3 loop reads CASSGQLHTEAFF. Here the CDR3 DNA reads TGTGCCAGCAGCGGACAGCTTCACACTGAAGCTTTCTTT. The whole variable domain, remainder taken from reference TRBV11-3 and TRBJ1-1, is EAGVVQSPRYKIIEKKQPVAFWCNPISGHNTLYWYLQNLGQGPELLIRYENEEAVDDSQLPKDRFSAERLKGVDSTLKIQPAELGDSAVYLCASSGQLHTEAFFGQGTRLTVV.